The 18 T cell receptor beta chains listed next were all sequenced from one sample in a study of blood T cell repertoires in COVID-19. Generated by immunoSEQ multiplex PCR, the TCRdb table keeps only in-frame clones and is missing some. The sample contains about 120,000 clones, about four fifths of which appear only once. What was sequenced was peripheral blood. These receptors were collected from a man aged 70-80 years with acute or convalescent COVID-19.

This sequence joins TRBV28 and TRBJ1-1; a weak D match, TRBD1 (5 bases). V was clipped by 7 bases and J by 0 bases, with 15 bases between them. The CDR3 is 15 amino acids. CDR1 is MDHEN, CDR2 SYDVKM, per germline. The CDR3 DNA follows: TGTGCCAGCACCGTAGGAGGGGCGATGAACACTGAAGCTTTCTTT. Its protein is CASTVGGAMNTEAFF.

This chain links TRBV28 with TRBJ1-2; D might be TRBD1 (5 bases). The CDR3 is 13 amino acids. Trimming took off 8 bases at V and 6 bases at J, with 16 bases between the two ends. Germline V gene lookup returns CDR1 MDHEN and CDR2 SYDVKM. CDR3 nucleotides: TGTGCCAGCCTATCCACAGGTTGGGATGGCTACACCTTC. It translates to CASLSTGWDGYTF.

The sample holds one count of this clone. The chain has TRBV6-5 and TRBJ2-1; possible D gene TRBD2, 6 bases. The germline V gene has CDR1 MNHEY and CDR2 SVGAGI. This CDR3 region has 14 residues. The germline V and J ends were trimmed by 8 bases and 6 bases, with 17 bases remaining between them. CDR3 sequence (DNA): TGTGCCAGCGCACGCGGGGTAGCACGCAATGAGCAGTTCTTC. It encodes CASARGVARNEQFF.

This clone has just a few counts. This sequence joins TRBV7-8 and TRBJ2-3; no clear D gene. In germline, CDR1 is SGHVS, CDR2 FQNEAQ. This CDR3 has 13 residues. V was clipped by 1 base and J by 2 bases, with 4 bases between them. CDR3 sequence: CASSLVYTDTQYF. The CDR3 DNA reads TGTGCCAGCAGCTTAGTTTACACAGATACGCAGTATTTT.

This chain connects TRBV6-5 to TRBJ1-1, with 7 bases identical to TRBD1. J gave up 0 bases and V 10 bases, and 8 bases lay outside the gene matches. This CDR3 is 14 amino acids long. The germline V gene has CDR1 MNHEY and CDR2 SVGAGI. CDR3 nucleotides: TGTGCCATAAGGAAACAGGGGATGAACACTGAAGCTTTCTTT. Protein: CAIRKQGMNTEAFF.

The CDR3 DNA sequence: TGTGCCAGCAGCTTTCTTCGGACAGGATTCGACGGCCTCACAGATACGCAGTATTTT. This codes for CASSFLRTGFDGLTDTQYF. The rearrangement links TRBV7-3 to TRBJ2-3, with 7 bases identical to TRBD1. J gave up 2 bases and V 3 bases, and 17 bases lay outside the gene matches. The CDR3 totals 19 residues. CDR1 SGHTA and CDR2 FQGTGA come from the germline V gene.

CDR3 protein: CASSPDRGDTGELFF. CDR3 coding DNA: TGTGCCAGCAGCCCGGACAGGGGGGACACCGGGGAGCTGTTTTTT. This sequence joins TRBV4-2 and TRBJ2-2; 10 bases agree with TRBD1. Germline V gene lookup returns CDR1 LGHNA and CDR2 YNFKEQ. V shed 4 bases and J 3 bases; nucleotides not matched to a gene: 2. This CDR3 is built from 15 residues.

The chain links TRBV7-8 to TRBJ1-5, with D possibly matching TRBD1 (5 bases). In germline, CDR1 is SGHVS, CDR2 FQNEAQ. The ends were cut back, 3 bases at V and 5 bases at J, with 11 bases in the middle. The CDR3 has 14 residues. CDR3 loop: CASSLGGGDQPQHF. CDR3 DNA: TGTGCCAGCAGCTTGGGGGGAGGGGATCAGCCCCAGCATTTT.

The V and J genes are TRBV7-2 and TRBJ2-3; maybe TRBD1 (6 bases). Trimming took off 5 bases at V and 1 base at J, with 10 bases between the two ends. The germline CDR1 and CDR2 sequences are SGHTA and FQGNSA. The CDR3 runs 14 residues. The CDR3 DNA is TGTGCCAGCAGCAGAGAGGGGGGCACAGATACGCAGTATTTT. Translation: CASSREGGTDTQYF. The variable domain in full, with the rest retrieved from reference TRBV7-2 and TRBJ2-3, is GAGVSQSPSNKVTEKGKDVELRCDPISGHTALYWYRQSLGQGLEFLIYFQGNSAPDKSGLPSDRFSAERTGGSVSTLTIQRTQQEDSAVYLCASSREGGTDTQYFGPGTRLTVL.

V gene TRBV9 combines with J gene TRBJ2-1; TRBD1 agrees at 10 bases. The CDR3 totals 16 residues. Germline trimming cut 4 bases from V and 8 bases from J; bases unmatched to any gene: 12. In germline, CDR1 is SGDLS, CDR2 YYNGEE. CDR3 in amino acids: CASSLTGTGVRDEQFF. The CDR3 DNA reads TGTGCCAGCAGCTTGACCGGGACAGGGGTGAGGGATGAGCAGTTCTTC. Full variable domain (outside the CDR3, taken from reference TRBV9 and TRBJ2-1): DSGVTQTPKHLITATGQRVTLRCSPRSGDLSVYWYQQSLDQGLQFLIQYYNGEERAKGNILERFSAQQFPDLHSELNLSSLELGDSALYFCASSLTGTGVRDEQFFGPGTRLTVL.

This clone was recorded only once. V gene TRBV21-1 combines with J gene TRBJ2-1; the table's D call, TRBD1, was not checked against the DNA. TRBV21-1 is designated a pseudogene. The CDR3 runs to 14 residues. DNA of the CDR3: TGTGCCAGCAGCAGTGGGACAGTAAACAATGAGCAGTTCTTC. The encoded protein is CASSSGTVNNEQFF.

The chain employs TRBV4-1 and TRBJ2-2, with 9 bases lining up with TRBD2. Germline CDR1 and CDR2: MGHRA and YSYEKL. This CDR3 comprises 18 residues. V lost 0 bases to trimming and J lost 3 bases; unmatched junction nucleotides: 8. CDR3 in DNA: TGCGCCAGCAGCCAAGATTCGGCGGGGGGGCACGACACCGGGGAGCTGTTTTTT. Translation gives CASSQDSAGGHDTGELFF.

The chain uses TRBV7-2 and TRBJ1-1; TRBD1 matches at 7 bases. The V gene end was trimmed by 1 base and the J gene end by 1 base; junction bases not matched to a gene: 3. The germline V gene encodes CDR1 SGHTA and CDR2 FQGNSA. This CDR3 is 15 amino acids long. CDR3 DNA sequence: TGTGCCAGCAGCTTAGAGGGACAGCGGAACACTGAAGCTTTCTTT. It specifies CASSLEGQRNTEAFF.

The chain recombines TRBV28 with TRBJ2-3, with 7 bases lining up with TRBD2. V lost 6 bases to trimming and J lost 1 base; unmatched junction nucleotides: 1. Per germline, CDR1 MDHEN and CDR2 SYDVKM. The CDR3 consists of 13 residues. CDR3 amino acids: CASSRGGTDTQYF. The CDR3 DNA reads TGTGCCAGCAGCCGGGGGGGCACAGATACGCAGTATTTT.

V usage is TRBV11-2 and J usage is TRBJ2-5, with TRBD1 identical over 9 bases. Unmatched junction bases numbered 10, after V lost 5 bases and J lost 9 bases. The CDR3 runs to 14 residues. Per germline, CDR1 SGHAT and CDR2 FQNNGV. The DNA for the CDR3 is TGTGCCAGCAGCCCCCGGGACAGGGTAAAGGCCCAGTACTTC. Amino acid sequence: CASSPRDRVKAQYF.

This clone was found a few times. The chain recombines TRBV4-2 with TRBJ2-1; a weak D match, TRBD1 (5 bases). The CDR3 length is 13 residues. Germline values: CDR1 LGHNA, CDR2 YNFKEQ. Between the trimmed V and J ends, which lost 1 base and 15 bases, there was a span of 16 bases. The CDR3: CASSQAADGHRFF. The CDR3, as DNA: TGTGCCAGCAGCCAAGCCGCCGACGGACACAGGTTCTTC.

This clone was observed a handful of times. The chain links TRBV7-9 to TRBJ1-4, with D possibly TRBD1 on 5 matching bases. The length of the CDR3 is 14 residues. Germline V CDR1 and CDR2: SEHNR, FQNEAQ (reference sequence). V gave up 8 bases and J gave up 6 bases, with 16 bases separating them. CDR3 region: CASRPAGGYEKLFF. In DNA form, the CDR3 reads TGTGCCAGCCGCCCCGCCGGGGGATATGAAAAACTGTTTTTT. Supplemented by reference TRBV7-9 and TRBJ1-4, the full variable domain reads DTGVSQNPRHKITKRGQNVTFRCDPISEHNRLYWYRQTLGQGPEFLTYFQNEAQLEKSRLLSDRFSAERPKGSFSTLEIQRTEQGDSAMYLCASRPAGGYEKLFFGSGTQLSVL.

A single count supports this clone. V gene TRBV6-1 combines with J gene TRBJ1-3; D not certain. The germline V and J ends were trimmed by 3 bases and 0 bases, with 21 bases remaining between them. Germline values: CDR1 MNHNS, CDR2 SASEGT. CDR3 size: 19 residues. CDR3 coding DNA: TGTGCCAGCAGTGAGTTTTTATTCGGGAGCGACACCTCTGGAAACACCATATATTTT. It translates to CASSEFLFGSDTSGNTIYF.